This T cell receptor beta chain came from a study of T-cell reconstitution after alpha-beta-depleted transplantation in children. Findings of the study overall: A year had passed since transplant, and T-cell counts and diversity by then came mostly from newly produced T cells. About two months after transplant, alpha-beta T cells reportedly came from several hundred expanded graft clones. Some patients showed high day-60 TCRbeta diversity, which derived from surviving recipient T cells and thymic progenitors.

To note about this clonotype: Antigen unknown. Given a much more abundant clone one base away, this may be a read error.

A TCRbeta library incorporating unique molecular identifiers was prepared. TCRdb ran MiXCR on the PCR reads and lists one entry per CDR3 protein. The sample lists roughly 20,000 distinct CDR3 sequences, 10% to 15% occurring once. This TCR was recovered from a female patient aged 2-10 years who had a stem cell transplant for congenital amegakaryocytic thrombocytopenia, so the T cells may come from the graft donor. The starting material was PBMCs, mostly from graft donor cells, obtained 60 days after TCRalphabeta/CD19-depleted stem cell transplant.

CDR3 region: CCARGGASPRHNEQFF. In DNA, the CDR3 is TGCTGTGCTAGGGGGGGTGCTAGCCCCCGACACAATGAGCAGTTCTTC. This sequence joins TRBV20-1 and TRBJ2-1; a weak D match, TRBD2 (7 bases). Germline V gene lookup returns CDR1 DFQATT and CDR2 SNEGSKA (reference sequence). The CDR3 is 16 residues long.